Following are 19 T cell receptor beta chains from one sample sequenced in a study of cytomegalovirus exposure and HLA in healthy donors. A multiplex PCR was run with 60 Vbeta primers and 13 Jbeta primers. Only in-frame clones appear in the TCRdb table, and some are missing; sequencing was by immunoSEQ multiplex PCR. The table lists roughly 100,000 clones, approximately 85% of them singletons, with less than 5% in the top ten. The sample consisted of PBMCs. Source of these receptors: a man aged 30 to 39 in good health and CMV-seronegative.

The CDR3: CASSRQVYTEAFF. Written as DNA, the CDR3 is TGTGCCAGCAGCCGACAGGTATACACTGAAGCTTTCTTT. The rearrangement joins TRBV11-2 to TRBJ1-1; possible D gene TRBD1, 6 bases. V gave up 5 bases and J gave up 3 bases, with 10 bases separating them. CDR3 size: 13 residues. CDR1 is SGHAT and CDR2 is FQNNGV in the germline V gene.

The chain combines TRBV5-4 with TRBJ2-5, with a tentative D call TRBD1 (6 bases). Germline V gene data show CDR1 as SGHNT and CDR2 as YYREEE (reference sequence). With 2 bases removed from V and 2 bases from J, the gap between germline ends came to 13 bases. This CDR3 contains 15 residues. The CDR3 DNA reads TGTGCCAGCAGCTTAACGCTGGGGGCACAAGAGACCCAGTACTTC. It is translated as CASSLTLGAQETQYF.

The CDR3 spells CASSLDTGSSYNEQFF. Here the CDR3 DNA reads TGTGCCAGCAGCTTGGATACAGGGAGCTCCTACAATGAGCAGTTCTTC. The chain carries TRBV5-6 and TRBJ2-1; the D gene is possibly TRBD1 (6 bases). The CDR3 has 16 residues. Germline lookup yields CDR1 SGHDT and CDR2 YYEEEE. V dropped 0 bases and J dropped 0 bases, with 10 bases sitting between them.

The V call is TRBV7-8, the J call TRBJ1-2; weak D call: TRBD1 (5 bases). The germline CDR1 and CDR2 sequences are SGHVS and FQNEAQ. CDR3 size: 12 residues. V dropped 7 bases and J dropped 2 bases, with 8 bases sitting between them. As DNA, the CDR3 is TGTGCCAGCAAAACAGGAAACTATGGCTACACCTTC. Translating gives CASKTGNYGYTF. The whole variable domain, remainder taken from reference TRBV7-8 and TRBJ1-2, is GAGVSQSPRYKVAKRGQDVALRCDPISGHVSLFWYQQALGQGPEFLTYFQNEAQLDKSGLPSDRFFAERPEGSVSTLKIQRTQQEDSAVYLCASKTGNYGYTFGSGTRLTVV.

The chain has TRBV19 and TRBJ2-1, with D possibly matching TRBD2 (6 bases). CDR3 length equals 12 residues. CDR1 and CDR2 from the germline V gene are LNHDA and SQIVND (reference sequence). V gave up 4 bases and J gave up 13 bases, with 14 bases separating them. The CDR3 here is CASSKDWDLQFF. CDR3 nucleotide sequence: TGTGCCAGTAGTAAAGACTGGGACTTACAGTTCTTC.

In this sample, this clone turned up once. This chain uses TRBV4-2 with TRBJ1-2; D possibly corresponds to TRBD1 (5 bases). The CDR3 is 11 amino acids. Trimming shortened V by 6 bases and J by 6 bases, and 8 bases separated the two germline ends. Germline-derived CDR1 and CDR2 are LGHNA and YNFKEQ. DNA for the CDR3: TGTGCCAGCAGTGGGGGGGATGGCTACACCTTC. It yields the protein CASSGGDGYTF.

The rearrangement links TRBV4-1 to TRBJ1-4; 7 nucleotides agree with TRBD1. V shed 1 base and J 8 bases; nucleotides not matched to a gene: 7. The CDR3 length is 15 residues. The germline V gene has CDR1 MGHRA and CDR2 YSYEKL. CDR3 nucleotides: TGCGCCAGCAGCCAAGTCGGAGGGGGCCGAGAAAAACTGTTTTTT. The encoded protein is CASSQVGGGREKLFF.

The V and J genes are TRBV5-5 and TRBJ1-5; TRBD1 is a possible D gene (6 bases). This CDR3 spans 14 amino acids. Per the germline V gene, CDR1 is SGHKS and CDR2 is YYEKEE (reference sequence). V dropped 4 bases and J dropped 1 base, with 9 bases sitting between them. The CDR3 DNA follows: TGTGCCAGCAGCCTCGACAGGAGCAATCAGCCCCAGCATTTT. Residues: CASSLDRSNQPQHF.

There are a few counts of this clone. The CDR3 nucleotides are TGTGCCAGCAGCCAAGAAGGAACTAGCGGGAGTAACACCTACGAGCAGTACTTC. Its translation is CASSQEGTSGSNTYEQYF. The chain has TRBV4-2 and TRBJ2-7; 11 bases are a match to TRBD2. Trimming at V came to 0 bases and at J to 2 bases, leaving 9 bases not matched to a gene. The V gene's germline CDR1 is LGHNA and CDR2 YNFKEQ. This CDR3 contains 18 residues.

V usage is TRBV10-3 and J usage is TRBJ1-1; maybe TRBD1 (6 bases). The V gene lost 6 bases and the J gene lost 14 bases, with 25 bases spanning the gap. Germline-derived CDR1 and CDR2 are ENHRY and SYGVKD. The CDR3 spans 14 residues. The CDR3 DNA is TGTGCCATCAGCAAGGAACAGGGTACCTATTCTTCGTTCTTT. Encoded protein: CAISKEQGTYSSFF.

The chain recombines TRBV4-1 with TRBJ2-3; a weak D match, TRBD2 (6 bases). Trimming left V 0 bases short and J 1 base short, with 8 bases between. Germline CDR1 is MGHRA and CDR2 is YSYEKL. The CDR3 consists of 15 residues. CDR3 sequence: CASSQDPGGTDTQYF. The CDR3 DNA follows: TGCGCCAGCAGCCAAGATCCGGGGGGCACAGATACGCAGTATTTT.

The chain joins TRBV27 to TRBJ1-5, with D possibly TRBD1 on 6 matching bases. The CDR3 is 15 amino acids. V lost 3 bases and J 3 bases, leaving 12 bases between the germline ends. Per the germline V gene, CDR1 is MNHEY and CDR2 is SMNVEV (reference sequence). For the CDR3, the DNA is TGTGCCAGCAGTTTTTCGGCAGGGGACAATCAGCCCCAGCATTTT. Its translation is CASSFSAGDNQPQHF.

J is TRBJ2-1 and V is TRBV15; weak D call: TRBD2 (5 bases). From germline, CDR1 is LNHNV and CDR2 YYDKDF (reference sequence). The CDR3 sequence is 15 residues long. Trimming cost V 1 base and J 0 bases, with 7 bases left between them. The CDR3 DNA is TGTGCCACCAGCAGAGCTCGGGACTCCTACAATGAGCAGTTCTTC. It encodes CATSRARDSYNEQFF.

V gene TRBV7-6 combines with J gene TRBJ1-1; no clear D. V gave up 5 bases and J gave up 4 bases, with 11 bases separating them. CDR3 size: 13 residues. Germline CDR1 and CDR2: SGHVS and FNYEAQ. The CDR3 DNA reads TGTGCCAGCAGCCCCCCCGCGGGCACTGAAGCTTTCTTT. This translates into CASSPPAGTEAFF.

CDR3: CASRQTPGQGAYGYTF. The CDR3 DNA follows: TGCGCCAGCAGGCAAACCCCGGGACAGGGGGCCTATGGCTACACCTTC. The gene calls are TRBV5-1 and TRBJ1-2, with 12 bases matching TRBD1. Trimming took 5 bases from V and 4 from J; bases not matched to a gene: 9. From germline, CDR1 is SGHRS and CDR2 YFSETQ. This CDR3 spans 16 amino acids.

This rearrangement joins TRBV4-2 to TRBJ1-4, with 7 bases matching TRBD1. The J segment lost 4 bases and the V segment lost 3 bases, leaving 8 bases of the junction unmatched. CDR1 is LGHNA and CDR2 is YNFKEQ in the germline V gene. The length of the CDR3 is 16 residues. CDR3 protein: CASSHADRLNNEKLFF. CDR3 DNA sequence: TGTGCCAGCAGCCATGCGGACAGGCTAAATAATGAAAAACTGTTTTTT.

DNA of the CDR3: TGCGCCAGCAGTTTCCGGACAACCCAAACCAGCAATGAGCAGTTCTTC. Its protein product is CASSFRTTQTSNEQFF. The V gene is TRBV4-1, the J gene TRBJ2-1; possibly TRBD1 for D (5 bases). CDR3 length: 16 amino acids. Looked up from germline, CDR1 is MGHRA and CDR2 is YSYEKL. The V gene lost 6 bases and the J gene lost 6 bases, with 21 bases spanning the gap.

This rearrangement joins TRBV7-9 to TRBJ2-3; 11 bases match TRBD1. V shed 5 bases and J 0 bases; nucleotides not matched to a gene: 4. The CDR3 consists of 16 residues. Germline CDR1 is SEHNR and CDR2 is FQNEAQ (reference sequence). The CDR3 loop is CASSLGTGGSTDTQYF. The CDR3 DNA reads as TGTGCCAGCAGCCTTGGGACAGGGGGTAGCACAGATACGCAGTATTTT.

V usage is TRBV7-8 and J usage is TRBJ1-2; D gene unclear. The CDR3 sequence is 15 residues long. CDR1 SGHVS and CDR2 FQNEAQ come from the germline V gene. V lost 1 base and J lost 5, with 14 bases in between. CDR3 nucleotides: TGTGCCAGCAGCTTAGGCACCGGCCCGGGGTATGGCTACACCTTC. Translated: CASSLGTGPGYGYTF. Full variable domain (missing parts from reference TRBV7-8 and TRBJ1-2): GAGVSQSPRYKVAKRGQDVALRCDPISGHVSLFWYQQALGQGPEFLTYFQNEAQLDKSGLPSDRFFAERPEGSVSTLKIQRTQQEDSAVYLCASSLGTGPGYGYTFGSGTRLTVV.